This T cell receptor beta chain was captured in a study of T cell repertoires in cytomegalovirus infection. Study as a whole: An indication of both CMV infection and matching HLA type came from public TCR beta signatures.

The V end lost 8 bases, the J end lost 4 bases, and 14 bases lay between the germline ends. The CDR3 has 13 residues. CDR1 is SGHVS, CDR2 FQNEAQ, per germline. Study-wide results and limits: There were HLA-C-restricted CMV-specific TCR beta clonotypes dominating the ex vivo response. Cumulative frequency of public TCR beta families picked out carriers of CMV plus the relevant HLA.

There are a few counts of this clonotype. Antigen unknown. TCRdb called the reads again in MiXCR, with one record for every CDR3 protein. The table shows approximately 290,000 distinct CDR3 sequences, with 20% to 30% occurring only once. V is TRBV7-8 and J is TRBJ1-1, with unresolved D. The source of this sequence is a human donor in good health (CMV status not recorded). Some clones in this sample may be carry-over from other donors' samples. The sample comprised PBMCs. DNA for the CDR3: TGTGCCAGCTCTGGGATGGGAACCACTGAAGCTTTCTTT. Translation gives CASSGMGTTEAFF.